Listed below are T cell receptor beta chains from one sample, sequenced in a study of regulatory T cells in long-lasting Graves disease. Using its own MiXCR run on the multiplex PCR reads, TCRdb lists one record per CDR3 protein. The sample consists of about 540,000 distinct CDR3 sequences, 13% of them appearing once. The same sample was also used in a study of T cells in Graves' hyperthyroidism and ophthalmopathy.

Here the sequenced sample was peripheral blood mononuclear cells (PBMCs), taken at new diagnosis, from a patient treated with antithyroid drugs. These receptors all stem from a man in his thirties or forties with Graves disease. The CDR3 runs from the conserved cysteine through the conserved F or W.

V gene: TRBV12-3/TRBV12-4; J gene: TRBJ1-1; CDR3 protein: CASGAGRTEAFF
V gene: TRBV5-1; J gene: TRBJ2-5; CDR3 protein: CASSLGITGVSETQYF
V gene: TRBV2; J gene: TRBJ2-5; CDR3 protein: CASTTSEGETQYF
V gene: TRBV7-2; J gene: TRBJ2-2; CDR3 protein: CASSAGGPTGELFF
V gene: TRBV20-1; J gene: TRBJ2-7; CDR3 protein: CSASGGQHLYEQYF
V gene: TRBV20-1; J gene: TRBJ2-1; CDR3 protein: CSAPRTDRFF
V gene: TRBV7-9; J gene: TRBJ2-3; CDR3 protein: CASSLIPGDTQYF
V gene: TRBV5-1; J gene: TRBJ1-1; CDR3 protein: CASSSVPPNTEAFF
V gene: TRBV6-2/TRBV6-3; J gene: TRBJ2-7; CDR3 protein: CASSSTTAGTFYEQYF
V gene: TRBV11-3; J gene: TRBJ2-2; CDR3 protein: CASSGNRGGNTGELFF
V gene: TRBV5-1; J gene: TRBJ2-7; CDR3 protein: CASSLFPSGRRGYEQYF
V gene: TRBV6-2/TRBV6-3; J gene: TRBJ2-2; CDR3 protein: CASIERQGAGELFF
V gene: TRBV7-2; J gene: TRBJ2-5; CDR3 protein: CASSSSPTAQETQYF
V gene: TRBV15; J gene: TRBJ2-2; CDR3 protein: CATSNGLAGTGELFF
V gene: TRBV13; J gene: TRBJ1-2; CDR3 protein: CATQGQGNNYGYTF
V gene: TRBV20-1; J gene: TRBJ1-5; CDR3 protein: CSAGGQGNQPQHF
V gene: TRBV18; J gene: TRBJ2-5; CDR3 protein: CASSQGQGPGETQYF
V gene: TRBV9; J gene: TRBJ2-1; CDR3 protein: CASSSGTSGRGYEQFF
V gene: TRBV5-1; J gene: TRBJ1-2; CDR3 protein: CASSFVGQGDGYTF
V gene: TRBV19; J gene: TRBJ2-1; CDR3 protein: CASSITGKWTYNEQFF
V gene: TRBV2; J gene: TRBJ2-6; CDR3 protein: CASGGSSGANVLTF
V gene: TRBV2; J gene: TRBJ2-2; CDR3 protein: CASKKDTGELFF
V gene: TRBV4-2; J gene: TRBJ2-7; CDR3 protein: CASSQLEAGAYEQYF
V gene: TRBV7-9; J gene: TRBJ2-3; CDR3 protein: CASSLGALSGDTQYF
V gene: TRBV19; J gene: TRBJ2-5; CDR3 protein: CASSRTGLQETQYF
V gene: TRBV7-3; J gene: TRBJ1-2; CDR3 protein: CASSLIGGVEGYTF
V gene: TRBV20-1; J gene: TRBJ2-2; CDR3 protein: CSARDSSGELFF
V gene: TRBV12-3/TRBV12-4; J gene: TRBJ2-7; CDR3 protein: CASSPASYEQYF
V gene: TRBV5-1; J gene: TRBJ2-7; CDR3 protein: CASSLTSGRGEQYF
V gene: TRBV7-2; J gene: TRBJ2-7; CDR3 protein: CASSFLRDRSQYF
V gene: TRBV2; J gene: TRBJ2-1; CDR3 protein: CASSEWVEQFF
V gene: TRBV29-1; J gene: TRBJ1-4; CDR3 protein: CSGSRGGEKLFF
V gene: TRBV29-1; J gene: TRBJ2-7; CDR3 protein: CSVERTSGTSYEQYF
V gene: TRBV7-8; J gene: TRBJ2-4; CDR3 protein: CASSIYRAAGNIQYF
V gene: TRBV5-4; J gene: TRBJ1-6; CDR3 protein: CASSSNPTPPLHF
V gene: TRBV24-1; J gene: TRBJ2-1; CDR3 protein: CATSDGTSGSFDEQFF
V gene: TRBV10-1; J gene: TRBJ2-1; CDR3 protein: CASSGRLEGNEQFF
V gene: TRBV20-1; J gene: TRBJ2-1; CDR3 protein: CSARDNSPFNEQFF
V gene: TRBV9; J gene: TRBJ2-7; CDR3 protein: CASSASPYEQYF
V gene: TRBV12-3/TRBV12-4; J gene: TRBJ1-2; CDR3 protein: CASSLVPGGYTF
V gene: TRBV20-1; J gene: TRBJ1-6; CDR3 protein: CSARGVSSYNSPLHF
V gene: TRBV7-8; J gene: TRBJ1-2; CDR3 protein: CASSLWRGLRGYTF
V gene: TRBV7-9; J gene: TRBJ1-4; CDR3 protein: CASRSGPGQGSEKLFF
V gene: TRBV10-2; J gene: TRBJ2-7; CDR3 protein: CASSETATGEQYF
V gene: TRBV29-1; J gene: TRBJ1-1; CDR3 protein: CSVCGGVDTEAFF
V gene: TRBV3-1; J gene: TRBJ2-3; CDR3 protein: CASSHLGSGTDTQYF
V gene: TRBV7-9; J gene: TRBJ2-3; CDR3 protein: CASSFAGLAIITDTQYF
V gene: TRBV20-1; J gene: TRBJ2-7; CDR3 protein: CSAIGTSGRYEQYF
V gene: TRBV27; J gene: TRBJ1-2; CDR3 protein: CASSKPMRDSVTNYGYTF
V gene: TRBV7-9; J gene: TRBJ2-7; CDR3 protein: CASSLPDRGGEQYF
V gene: TRBV20-1; J gene: TRBJ2-3; CDR3 protein: CSARAVTDTQYF
V gene: TRBV11-2; J gene: TRBJ2-1; CDR3 protein: CASSPGSGLAGGPTGRNEQFF
V gene: TRBV11-2; J gene: TRBJ1-1; CDR3 protein: CASSPRASGKAFF
V gene: TRBV29-1; J gene: TRBJ2-7; CDR3 protein: CSVLGTAGVYEQYF
V gene: TRBV20-1; J gene: TRBJ2-1; CDR3 protein: CSARGTSGEGHEQFF
V gene: TRBV9; J gene: TRBJ2-1; CDR3 protein: CASSVGSGGGNGQFF
V gene: TRBV25-1; J gene: TRBJ2-2; CDR3 protein: CASSETGANTGELFF